This T cell receptor (beta chain) was found in a study of memory CD4+ T cells and cytomegalovirus serostatus. Study background: Of the healthy Belgian adults, 9 were CMV seropositive and fewer than 30 seronegative.

The table came from immunoSEQ multiplex PCR; TCRdb's copy has only in-frame clones and leaves some out. This sample has tens of thousands of clones, with around 82% found just once. The sort gate was single viable CD3+CD4+CD8-CD45RO+ cells for memory CD4+ T cells. The V end was cut by 8 bases, the J end by 4 bases, with 15 bases between. Germline V lookup: CDR1 WSHSY, CDR2 SAAADI. The CDR3 covers 15 residues. The TCR originated in an adult in good health and CMV-seronegative. Some clones in this sample may be carry-over from other donors' samples. What was sequenced was memory CD4+ T cells from blood. This chain joins TRBV10-2 and TRBJ2-6, with a weak D call TRBD1 (6 bases). This CDR3 reads CASLPGETGANVLTF. DNA for the CDR3: TGCGCCAGCTTGCCAGGGGAGACAGGGGCCAACGTCCTGACTTTC.